In this sample, the clone carrying this TCR beta chain turned up a few times. Its antigen is unknown. TCRdb reprocessed the 5' RACE reads via MiXCR and lists one record per CDR3 protein. The sample contains tens of thousands of distinct CDR3 sequences, around 10% of which appear only once. Germline assignment: CDR1 MNHEY and CDR2 SVGEGT. This CDR3 comprises 13 residues. V lost 4 bases and J lost 4, with 11 bases in between. The sample belongs to a study of early T cells in non-severe SARS-CoV-2 infection. Regarding the study as a whole: Clonotype matching in VDJdb favored anti-spike CD8 responses and did not capture private and CD4 specificities.

The receptor comes from an adult who was a healthcare worker with PCR-confirmed SARS-CoV-2 infection or an uninfected control (not recorded which). The specimen was whole blood, collected at baseline. The rearrangement uses TRBV6-2 or TRBV6-3 and TRBJ2-7, with a possible D match to TRBD2 (5 bases). DNA for the CDR3: TGTGCCAGCAGTTCCGCGACGGGATACGAGCAGTACTTC. Protein: CASSSATGYEQYF.